This T cell receptor beta chain was found in a study of response to subunit inactivated influenza vaccine. Germline V gene lookup returns CDR1 LGHNA and CDR2 YSLEER. Trimming left V 0 bases short and J 5 bases short, with 7 bases between. The CDR3 covers 14 residues. TCRdb ran MiXCR on the RT-PCR reads and lists one entry per CDR3 protein. The sample holds hundreds of thousands of distinct CDR3 sequences; over 9% are singletons and the top ten take approximately 10%. This clonotype was detected only a few times. These same records also appear under a second study, on T cells expressing NK-cell markers. That source adds: Libraries used 5'RACE template switching adding universal primer site and UMIs. From sorted CD3+CD56+NKG2C+, CD3+CD56+NKG2C- and CD3+CD56-NKG2C+ T cells came the TCR beta repertoires. Dominant NKG2C+ clonotypes accounted for roughly 1.0-7.0% of CD8+ T cells in six or seven donors.

This specimen was PBMCs from blood, taken on the day of vaccination. The TCR originated in a man in his fifties or sixties who received an inactivated influenza vaccine. The chain joins TRBV4-3 to TRBJ2-2; D is undetermined. The CDR3 protein is CASSQDGYTGELFF. The CDR3, as DNA: TGCGCCAGCAGCCAAGATGGATATACCGGGGAGCTGTTTTTT.